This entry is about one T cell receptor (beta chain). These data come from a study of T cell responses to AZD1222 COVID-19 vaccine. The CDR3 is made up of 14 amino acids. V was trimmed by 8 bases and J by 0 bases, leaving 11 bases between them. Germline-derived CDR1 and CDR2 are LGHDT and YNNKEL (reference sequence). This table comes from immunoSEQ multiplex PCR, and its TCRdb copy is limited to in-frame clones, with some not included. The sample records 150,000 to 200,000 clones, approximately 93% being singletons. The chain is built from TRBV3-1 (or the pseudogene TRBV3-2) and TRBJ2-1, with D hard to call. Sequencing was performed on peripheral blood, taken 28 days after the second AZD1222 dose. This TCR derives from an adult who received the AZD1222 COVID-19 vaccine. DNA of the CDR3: TGTGCCAGCGGCGACATTTACTCCTACAATGAGCAGTTCTTC. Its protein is CASGDIYSYNEQFF.